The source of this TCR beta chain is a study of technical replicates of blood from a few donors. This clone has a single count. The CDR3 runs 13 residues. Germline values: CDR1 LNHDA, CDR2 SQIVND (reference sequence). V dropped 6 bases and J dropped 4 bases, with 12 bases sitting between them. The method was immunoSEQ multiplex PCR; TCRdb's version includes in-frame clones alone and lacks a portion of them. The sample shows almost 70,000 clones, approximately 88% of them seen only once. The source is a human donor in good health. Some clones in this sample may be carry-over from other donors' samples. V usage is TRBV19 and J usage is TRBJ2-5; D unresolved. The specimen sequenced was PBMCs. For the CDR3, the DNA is TGTGCCAGTAGCCTAACCCTCGGAGAGACCCAGTACTTC. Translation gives CASSLTLGETQYF.